The rows below give T cell receptor beta chains drawn from one sample of a study of blood T cell repertoires in COVID-19. Produced via immunoSEQ multiplex PCR; TCRdb's table is partial and in-frame only. The table lists some 20,000 clones, 90% to 95% of them singletons. The specimen was peripheral blood. These receptors all stem from a human donor in a cohort sampled during active COVID-19. Both conserved end residues are part of each CDR3. Each record gives: D gene, V gene, clone size, J gene, CDR3 DNA, CDR3 protein. A D gene is named only where the DNA matches it firmly. Size is omitted from some rows. Given values are once, few, many or a class for expanded clones.

>TRBD2|TRBV11-2|once|TRBJ2-2
TGTGCCAGCAGCCTGCGGACTAGCGGGGGGAACACCGGGGAGCTGTTTTTT
CASSLRTSGGNTGELFF
>TRBD1|TRBV10-3|-|TRBJ2-4
TGTGCCATCAGTCCCGGGACAGGGCTAGCCAAAAACATTCAGTACTTC
CAISPGTGLAKNIQYF
>-|TRBV16|few|TRBJ1-4
TGTGCCAGCAGCCAATCCAGGGTTAATGAAAAACTGTTTTTT
CASSQSRVNEKLFF
>-|TRBV7-6|few|TRBJ1-6
TGTGCCAGCAGCCCGACACGTAATTCACCCCTCCACTTT
CASSPTRNSPLHF
>-|TRBV7-3|-|TRBJ1-1
TGTGCCAGCAGCCACGGGGGCACTGAAGCTTTCTTT
CASSHGGTEAFF
>-|TRBV7-9|-|TRBJ2-3
TGTGCCAGCAGCAACAGGGTACTCCGCACAGATACGCAGTATTTT
CASSNRVLRTDTQYF
>TRBD1|TRBV6-5|-|TRBJ2-3
TGTGCCAGCAGACCGACAGGGGAAAATACGCAGTATTTT
CASRPTGENTQYF
>TRBD1|TRBV5-6|-|TRBJ1-5
TGTGCCAGCAGCTTCTACAGGGGAACACAGCCCCAGCATTTT
CASSFYRGTQPQHF
>TRBD1|TRBV5-1|-|TRBJ1-2
TGCGCCAGCAGCCCCCTCGGACAGGGCGGCTACACCTTC
CASSPLGQGGYTF
>TRBD1|TRBV7-2|-|TRBJ2-5
TGTGCCAGCAGAAGGGACAGGGTGATGGAGACCCAGTACTTC
CASRRDRVMETQYF
>TRBD1|TRBV5-6|-|TRBJ2-7
TGTGCCAGCAGCTTGGGGGACAGGGCCCGCTACGAGCAGTACTTC
CASSLGDRARYEQYF
>TRBD1|TRBV12-5|-|TRBJ1-1
TGTGCTAGTGGTTTGGTCAAGGGGGCCTCGGCCACTGAAGCTTTCTTT
CASGLVKGASATEAFF
>TRBD2|TRBV7-2|-|TRBJ2-3
TGTGCCAGCAGCTCTCCCTCCGGGACTAGCGGATTTACAGATACGCAGTATTTT
CASSSPSGTSGFTDTQYF
>TRBD1|TRBV7-2|-|TRBJ1-1
TGTGCCAGCAGCGTCTGGGACAGGGGTGAAGCTTTCTTT
CASSVWDRGEAFF
>TRBD2|TRBV11-3|-|TRBJ2-7
TGTGCCAGCAGCTTCAGCGGGGTCGAGCAGTACTTC
CASSFSGVEQYF
>TRBD1|TRBV6-5|-|TRBJ2-7
TGTGCCAGCATCCCCGACAGGGGCGGCGAGCAGTACTTC
CASIPDRGGEQYF
>TRBD2|TRBV7-9|-|TRBJ2-1
TGTGCCAGCAGCCGCCGGGGCGGGAGGGTTGATAATGAGCAGTTCTTC
CASSRRGGRVDNEQFF
>-|TRBV29-1|-|TRBJ1-2
TGCAGCGTCTCTCCCCCGCGTGACATCACCTTC
CSVSPPRDITF
>-|TRBV19|once|TRBJ1-4
TGTGCCAGTATACCGCGGTCAGGGGCTTATGAAAAACTGTTTTTT
CASIPRSGAYEKLFF
>TRBD1|TRBV5-1|-|TRBJ2-7
TGCGCCAGCAGCGTACCGGGACAGGGTTACGAGCAGTACTTC
CASSVPGQGYEQYF
>-|TRBV11-2|-|TRBJ2-7
TGTGCCAGCAGCTTGAGGGGGAGCCACGAGCAGTACTTC
CASSLRGSHEQYF
>TRBD1|TRBV7-2|-|TRBJ1-2
TGTGCCAGCAGCGGGGGGGACAGGGCATACGATGGCTACACCTTC
CASSGGDRAYDGYTF